This T cell receptor (beta chain) derives from a study of T cells after yellow fever vaccination. Turning to the study itself: Low-cell-number fractions were prepared with SMART-Seq v4 Ultra Low Input. Study-wide findings and caveats: The secondary response showed a weaker magnitude and a faster peak, day 5 versus 15.

Germline V gives CDR1 MNHEY, CDR2 SMNVEV (reference sequence). The CDR3 has 14 residues. Between the trimmed V and J ends, which lost 6 bases and 0 bases, there was a span of 12 bases. TCRdb reanalysed the 5' RACE reads using MiXCR and keeps one entry per CDR3 protein. Here the sample spans some 420,000 distinct CDR3 sequences, around a sixth being singletons. This clonotype occurred a few times. Its antigen remains unidentified. The genes are TRBV27 and TRBJ2-7; no firm D call. The clonotype was recovered from a man aged 18-30 years who received the YFV17D yellow fever vaccine. Material: PBMCs, obtained before the yellow fever booster vaccination. CDR3 sequence: CASSTQSLSYEQYF. The CDR3 DNA sequence: TGTGCCAGCAGCACTCAATCGCTCTCCTACGAGCAGTACTTC.